The 26 T cell receptor beta chains below all came from one sample that was sequenced in a study of OX40 agonist ivuxolimab in advanced cancers. Here immunoSEQ multiplex PCR was the method, and the copy in TCRdb shows in-frame clones only, minus some. In the table there are around 80,000 clones, less than 85% of which are singletons. This material consisted of CD4+ or CD8+ T cells sorted from blood, taken in a trial of the OX40 agonist ivuxolimab. The origin of the receptors is an adult with an advanced solid tumor such as melanoma, head and neck, liver or kidney cancer.

This clone was counted once. The chain couples TRBV6-1 to TRBJ1-6; no clear D gene. The CDR3 extends over 14 amino acids. Germline CDR1 is MNHNS and CDR2 is SASEGT. V was clipped by 5 bases and J by 5 bases, with 10 bases between them. This CDR3 reads CASSNGYHNSPLHF. The CDR3 nucleotides are TGTGCCAGCAGTAATGGGTATCATAATTCACCCCTCCACTTT.

V and J are TRBV27 and TRBJ2-4; D is unclear. Per germline, CDR1 MNHEY and CDR2 SMNVEV (reference sequence). V lost 3 bases, J lost 8 bases, and 14 bases lay in between. The length of the CDR3 is 14 residues. As DNA, the CDR3 is TGTGCCAGCAGTTTTAGATCCACAGTGGACATTCAGTACTTC. It codes for CASSFRSTVDIQYF.

The chain joins TRBV7-9 to TRBJ1-1, with 7 bases aligning to TRBD1. Trimming removed 2 bases from V and 11 bases from J; junction bases left unmatched: 8. This CDR3 contains 13 residues. Germline V gene lookup returns CDR1 SEHNR and CDR2 FQNEAQ (reference sequence). The CDR3 here is CASSLLQGQNAFF. CDR3 nucleotide sequence: TGTGCCAGCAGCTTATTACAGGGGCAGAATGCTTTCTTT.

The chain uses TRBV29-1 and TRBJ1-6; D call uncertain. V lost 7 bases and J lost 9, with 19 bases in between. The CDR3 sequence is 14 residues long. The germline V gene has CDR1 SQVTM and CDR2 ANQGSEA. Written as DNA, the CDR3 is TGCAGCGCAAACAGACCAAACCTAGGTTCACCCCTCCACTTT. This sequence encodes CSANRPNLGSPLHF.

V gene TRBV6-6 combines with J gene TRBJ2-1, with D perhaps matching TRBD1 (5 bases). With 2 bases removed from V and 0 bases from J, the gap between germline ends came to 8 bases. Looked up from germline, CDR1 is MNHNY and CDR2 is SVGAGI (reference sequence). This CDR3 contains 15 residues. The CDR3 bases are TGTGCCAGCAGTTACGGGGCGACCTCCTACAATGAGCAGTTCTTC. Translating it yields CASSYGATSYNEQFF.

The chain couples TRBV7-2 to TRBJ1-5; 7 positions match TRBD1. The ends lost 0 bases at V and 6 bases at J; junction bases unmatched: 2. The CDR3 totals 14 residues. Germline CDR1 and CDR2: SGHTA and FQGNSA. CDR3 protein: CASSLATGLQPQHF. The CDR3 coding sequence is TGTGCCAGCAGCTTAGCGACAGGGCTTCAGCCCCAGCATTTT.

The chain has TRBV5-6 and TRBJ2-3; D gene unclear. This CDR3 is 14 amino acids long. Germline V lookup: CDR1 SGHDT, CDR2 YYEEEE. Trimming pared 4 bases from V and 3 bases from J, leaving 12 bases between. The DNA of the CDR3 is TGTGCCAGCAGCAGGCCCCGATCAACAGATACGCAGTATTTT. As protein: CASSRPRSTDTQYF.

A word on this clone: In the same sample, other DNA sequences code for this CDR3. V and J are TRBV5-1 and TRBJ2-3, with D unresolved. Trimming left V 0 bases short and J 0 bases short, with 5 bases between. CDR3 length: 14 amino acids. CDR1 SGHRS and CDR2 YFSETQ come from the germline V gene. The CDR3 DNA reads as TGCGCCAGCAGCTTGGGCGGAAGCACAGATACGCAGTATTTT. Translation gives CASSLGGSTDTQYF.

The gene calls are TRBV4-1 and TRBJ1-5; D possibly corresponds to TRBD1 (6 bases). Germline V CDR1 and CDR2: MGHRA, YSYEKL. V was shortened by 0 bases and J by 3 bases, with 18 bases between the two germline ends. The CDR3 extends over 18 amino acids. The CDR3 loop is CASSQDTPDRPYNQPQHF. In nucleotides, the CDR3 is TGCGCCAGCAGCCAAGACACACCAGACAGGCCTTACAATCAGCCCCAGCATTTT.

About this clone itself: Germline and junction disagree at one end, which may indicate a read error. The V and J genes are TRBV7-6 and TRBJ2-5; 9 bases agree with TRBD2. CDR3 length equals 14 residues. Germline CDR1 reads SGHVS; CDR2 reads FNYEAQ. The DNA for the CDR3 is TGTGCCAGCAGCGTAGCGGGAGAGGAGGAGACCCAGTACTTC. Encoded protein: CASSVAGEEETQYF.

The genes are TRBV9 and TRBJ1-1; 9 bases fit TRBD1. V was pared by 0 bases and J by 5 bases, with 2 bases of the junction left unmatched. Germline V gives CDR1 SGDLS, CDR2 YYNGEE. The CDR3 consists of 14 residues. This CDR3 is CASSVVGTGTEAFF. The CDR3 DNA follows: TGTGCCAGCAGCGTAGTAGGGACAGGGACTGAAGCTTTCTTT.

This sequence joins TRBV28 and TRBJ2-1; 12 bases align to TRBD1. The CDR3 covers 16 residues. V was clipped by 7 bases and J by 6 bases; unmatched bases: 10. Germline CDR1 is MDHEN and CDR2 is SYDVKM. CDR3: CASIQWGTGGFNEQFF. The CDR3 nucleotides are TGTGCCAGCATCCAATGGGGGACAGGGGGCTTCAATGAGCAGTTCTTC. The complete variable domain, with remaining parts taken from reference TRBV28 and TRBJ2-1, reads DVKVTQSSRYLVKRTGEKVFLECVQDMDHENMFWYRQDPGLGLRLIYFSYDVKMKEKGDIPEGYSVSREKKERFSLILESASTNQTSMYLCASIQWGTGGFNEQFFGPGTRLTVL.

The chain is built from TRBV2 and TRBJ2-7; TRBD2 agrees at 7 bases. This CDR3 contains 15 residues. From germline, CDR1 is SNHLY and CDR2 FYNNEI. The V and J ends lost 4 bases and 7 bases, in that order; junction bases with no gene match: 13. This CDR3 reads CASSVSYSSAGEQYF. The CDR3 nucleotides are TGTGCCAGCAGTGTTAGTTACAGCTCAGCGGGGGAGCAGTACTTC. The full variable domain, its missing parts supplied by reference TRBV2 and TRBJ2-7, is EPEVTQTPSHQVTQMGQEVILRCVPISNHLYFYWYRQILGQKVEFLVSFYNNEISEKSEIFDDQFSVERPDGSNFTLKIRSTKLEDSAMYFCASSVSYSSAGEQYFGPGTRLTVT.

This sequence joins TRBV5-4 and TRBJ1-1, with D unresolved. The CDR3 length is 15 residues. CDR1 SGHNT and CDR2 YYREEE come from the germline V gene (reference sequence). Trimming removed 4 bases at V and 0 bases at J, with 13 bases between. The CDR3: CASSPPGAMNTEAFF. CDR3 sequence (DNA): TGTGCCAGCAGCCCCCCGGGAGCCATGAACACTGAAGCTTTCTTT.

This rearrangement joins TRBV7-9 to TRBJ1-3; no definite D call. V lost 1 base, J lost 3 bases, and 13 bases lay in between. Germline lookup yields CDR1 SEHNR and CDR2 FQNEAQ (reference sequence). CDR3 size: 16 residues. The CDR3 loop reads CASSLDVAGSGNTIYF. CDR3 coding DNA: TGTGCCAGCAGCTTAGACGTGGCGGGCAGTGGAAACACCATATATTTT.

The V gene is TRBV6-6, the J gene TRBJ1-3, with D uncertain. V gave up 3 bases and J gave up 0 bases, with 9 bases separating them. The germline gives CDR1 MNHNY, CDR2 SVGAGI (reference sequence). The CDR3 extends over 15 amino acids. In DNA, the CDR3 is TGTGCCAGCAGTTATGCAGAGCTCTCTGGAAACACCATATATTTT. This sequence encodes CASSYAELSGNTIYF.

The CDR3, as DNA: TGCGCCAGCAGCTGGACAGGGGGCTATAGCACAGATACGCAGTATTTT. Its translation is CASSWTGGYSTDTQYF. V usage is TRBV5-1 and J usage is TRBJ2-3; 11 nucleotides match TRBD1. Germline V CDR1 and CDR2: SGHRS, YFSETQ. Losses at the gene ends were 3 bases for V and 0 bases for J; bases not matched to a gene: 3. The CDR3 extends over 16 amino acids.

This CDR3 is CASRNRDRVRETQYF. The CDR3 DNA reads TGTGCCAGCAGAAACCGGGACAGGGTTCGAGAGACCCAGTACTTC. The chain joins TRBV2 to TRBJ2-5; 9 nucleotides line up with TRBD1. There are 15 residues in the CDR3. V trimming: 6 bases; J trimming: 4 bases; junction bases outside the gene matches: 9. Germline V CDR1 and CDR2: SNHLY, FYNNEI.

V gene TRBV7-9 combines with J gene TRBJ2-7; the match to TRBD2 covers 10 bases. J gave up 0 bases and V 5 bases, and 16 bases lay outside the gene matches. Germline V gene data show CDR1 as SEHNR and CDR2 as FQNEAQ (reference sequence). This CDR3 region has 19 residues. The CDR3 protein is CASSKKGAPASGSSYEQYF. In DNA form, the CDR3 reads TGTGCCAGCAGCAAAAAAGGGGCTCCAGCTAGCGGGAGCTCCTACGAGCAGTACTTC.

The rearrangement joins TRBV28 to TRBJ1-5; no clear D. In germline, CDR1 is MDHEN, CDR2 SYDVKM. The CDR3 length is 11 residues. Trimming left V 8 bases short and J 5 bases short, with 7 bases between. The CDR3 region is CASGGYQPQHF. CDR3 sequence (DNA): TGTGCCAGCGGTGGATATCAGCCCCAGCATTTT. Based on the CDR3 plus reference TRBV28 and TRBJ1-5, the full variable domain is DVKVTQSSRYLVKRTGEKVFLECVQDMDHENMFWYRQDPGLGLRLIYFSYDVKMKEKGDIPEGYSVSREKKERFSLILESASTNQTSMYLCASGGYQPQHFGDGTRLSIL.

This rearrangement joins TRBV6-1 to TRBJ1-1; D unresolved. This CDR3 is built from 11 residues. Looked up from germline, CDR1 is MNHNS and CDR2 is SASEGT. Trimming removed 5 bases from V and 10 bases from J, with 11 bases in between. CDR3 DNA: TGTGCCAGCAGTAATTCCCAGGCAGCTTTCTTT. This encodes CASSNSQAAFF.

The chain couples TRBV6-5 to TRBJ1-1, with D uncertain. V was clipped by 0 bases and J by 6 bases, with 14 bases between them. Germline CDR1 reads MNHEY; CDR2 reads SVGAGI. The CDR3 runs 15 residues. In DNA, the CDR3 is TGTGCCAGCAGTTACTCGGCGCGGCCCGGGGCTGAAGCTTTCTTT. Its protein product is CASSYSARPGAEAFF.

The J gene is TRBJ2-1, the V gene TRBV2; 10 bases match TRBD1. Trimming at V came to 6 bases and at J to 5 bases, leaving 16 bases not matched to a gene. The CDR3 contains 18 residues. Per the germline V gene, CDR1 is SNHLY and CDR2 is FYNNEI. The CDR3: CASRGDPGQGTPHNEQFF. CDR3 nucleotides: TGTGCCAGCAGGGGAGACCCGGGACAGGGGACCCCTCACAATGAGCAGTTCTTC.

For the CDR3, the DNA is TGTGCCAGCAGCTTAGGTCCCGACTCCTACAATGAGCAGTTCTTC. Its translation is CASSLGPDSYNEQFF. The V gene is TRBV7-2, the J gene TRBJ2-1; the D is unclear. The CDR3 length is 15 residues. The germline V gene has CDR1 SGHTA and CDR2 FQGNSA. V was pared by 1 base and J by 0 bases, with 7 bases between.

CDR3: CASSYRTGSTGANVLTF. Written as DNA, the CDR3 is TGTGCCAGCAGCTACCGGACAGGGTCAACAGGGGCCAACGTCCTGACTTTC. The chain is built from TRBV7-6 and TRBJ2-6; 8 bases fit TRBD1. V shed 4 bases and J 4 bases; nucleotides not matched to a gene: 9. CDR3 length equals 17 residues. Germline V gene lookup returns CDR1 SGHVS and CDR2 FNYEAQ.

The genes are TRBV28 and TRBJ1-3; D is perhaps TRBD1 (6 bases). This CDR3 region has 15 residues. Germline CDR1 reads MDHEN; CDR2 reads SYDVKM. The V end was cut by 7 bases, the J end by 3 bases, with 16 bases between. CDR3 residues: CASNPGGGGGNTIYF. CDR3 coding DNA: TGTGCCAGCAACCCTGGTGGGGGCGGTGGAAACACCATATATTTT.